This TCR beta chain was captured by sequencing in a study of cytomegalovirus exposure and HLA in healthy donors. Germline V lookup: CDR1 WNHNN, CDR2 SYGVQD (reference sequence). Trimming removed 3 bases from V and 10 bases from J; junction bases left unmatched: 10. The CDR3 length is 15 residues. This PCR relied on a set of 60 Vbeta primers and 13 Jbeta primers. The assay was immunoSEQ multiplex PCR, and TCRdb's table has in-frame clones only and misses some. The sample holds around 300,000 clones, about 66% seen once. This receptor was taken from a female donor in good health and CMV-seronegative. The chain employs TRBV10-1 and TRBJ2-1; 9 nucleotides agree with TRBD1. Sequenced: PBMCs. The CDR3 nucleotides read TGCGCCAGCAGTGATCTTCGACAGGGGGAGAGGGAGCAGTTCTTC. This translates into CASSDLRQGEREQFF.